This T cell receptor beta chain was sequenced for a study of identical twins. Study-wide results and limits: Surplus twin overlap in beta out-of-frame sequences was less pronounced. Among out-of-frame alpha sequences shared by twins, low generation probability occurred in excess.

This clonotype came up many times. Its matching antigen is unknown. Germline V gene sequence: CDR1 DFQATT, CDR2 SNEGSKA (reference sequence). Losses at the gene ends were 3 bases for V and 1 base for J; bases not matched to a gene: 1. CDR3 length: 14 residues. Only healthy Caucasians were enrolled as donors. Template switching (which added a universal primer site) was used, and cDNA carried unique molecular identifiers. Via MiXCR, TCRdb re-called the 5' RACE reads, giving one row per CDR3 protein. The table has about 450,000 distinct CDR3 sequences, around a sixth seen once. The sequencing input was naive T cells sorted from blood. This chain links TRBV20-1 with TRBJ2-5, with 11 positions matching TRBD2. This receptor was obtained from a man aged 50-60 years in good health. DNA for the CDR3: TGCAGTGCTAGGGGGACTAGCGGCCAAGAGACCCAGTACTTC. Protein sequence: CSARGTSGQETQYF.